A single TCR beta chain is shown here with its context. J was trimmed by 3 bases and V by 1 base; bases with no gene match: 5. In germline, CDR1 is SQVTM, CDR2 ANQGSEA. This CDR3 comprises 15 residues. Treatment of the sample: randomized to nivolumab then ipilimumab (arm A) or the reverse (arm B). Profiling relied on immunoSEQ multiplex PCR, and the TCRdb table lists in-frame clones only, not all of them. This table holds about 6,600 clones, approximately 20% found once. This entry is derived from a study of sequential checkpoint blockade in melanoma. The overall study: After nivolumab or ipilimumab alone, about two dozen patients had week-13 rebiopsies.

This TCR was sampled from a human donor with melanoma. The source was tumor tissue (inferred from file names), collected from a patient given nivolumab and ipilimumab in sequence. This chain uses TRBV29-1 with TRBJ2-5; 10 bases line up with TRBD2. Here the CDR3 reads CSVEGTGLAEETQYF. Here the CDR3 DNA reads TGCAGCGTTGAAGGGACAGGACTAGCGGAAGAGACCCAGTACTTC.